Sequencing of this T cell receptor (beta chain) was carried out in a study of tissue T cells after allogeneic stem cell transplantation. Sequenced by immunoSEQ multiplex PCR; TCRdb stores in-frame clones only, minus some. The sample carries 9,000 to 10,000 clones, 45% to 70% recorded once. Study results and limitations: Anatomically similar tissues had similar TCR repertoires within each patient. Motif-based clustering found tissue-specific repertoire signatures shared across patients, though few clones were shared.

This clone is categorized as medium-sized. The antigen is not known. Non-transplant comparator patients with other cancers had at least five gastrointestinal samples and no known gastrointestinal disease. Autopsy tissues included GI tract, liver, skin and lymphoid organs. This specimen was tissue from the jejunum, taken at autopsy. The TCR sequence derives from a female donor over 55 with lung cancer.

The CDR3 here is CAISRWASGGYSTDTQYF. CDR3 DNA sequence: TGTGCCATCAGCCGCTGGGCTAGCGGGGGGTATAGCACAGATACGCAGTATTTT. The chain uses TRBV27 and TRBJ2-3, with 11 bases aligning to TRBD2. V shed 10 bases, J shed 0 bases, and the junction held 15 bases outside the gene matches. CDR3 size: 18 residues. The germline V gene encodes CDR1 MNHEY and CDR2 SMNVEV (reference sequence).